Listed below are T cell receptor beta chains from one sample, sequenced in a study of cytomegalovirus exposure and HLA in healthy donors. Profiling relied on immunoSEQ multiplex PCR, and the TCRdb table lists in-frame clones only, not all of them. The sample holds some 160,000 clones, approximately 85% seen once. Sequenced material: PBMCs. Receptor source: a man younger than 40 in good health and CMV-seropositive. Both conserved end residues are part of each CDR3. D genes are given only for firm matches. A row's size may be missing; if present it is once, few, many or a size class.

j_call	clone_size	v_call	d_call	cdr3_aa	cdr3_nt
TRBJ1-1	NA	TRBV6-5	NA	CASSYSGGPLNTEAFF	TGTGCCAGCAGTTACTCGGGAGGGCCCCTGAACACTGAAGCTTTCTTT
TRBJ1-5	NA	TRBV5-6	NA	CASSLAGGGQPQHF	TGTGCCAGCAGCTTGGCCGGGGGAGGGCAGCCCCAGCATTTT
TRBJ1-4	few	TRBV10-2	NA	CASSESWPSGEKLFF	TGCGCCAGCAGTGAGTCTTGGCCTTCCGGGGAAAAACTGTTTTTT
TRBJ2-3	NA	TRBV27	NA	CASSFLMAGRAPLDTQYF	TGTGCCAGCAGTTTTTTAATGGCAGGCAGGGCCCCTTTGGATACGCAGTATTTT
TRBJ1-6	NA	TRBV4-3	TRBD1	CASSLGQGSFSPLHF	TGCGCCAGCAGCCTAGGACAGGGTTCTTTTTCACCCCTCCACTTT
TRBJ2-1	NA	TRBV5-6	TRBD2	CASSETTSGRIDEQFF	TGTGCCAGCAGCGAAACGACTAGCGGGAGGATCGATGAGCAGTTCTTC
TRBJ1-5	few	TRBV6-5	TRBD1	CASISRGTGGTPQHF	TGTGCCAGCATTTCAAGGGGAACAGGGGGGACGCCCCAGCATTTT
TRBJ1-1	NA	TRBV19	NA	CASSIGREGTEAFF	TGTGCCAGTAGTATAGGGCGGGAGGGAACTGAAGCTTTCTTT
TRBJ2-7	NA	TRBV6-5	NA	CASRGDTFYEQYF	TGTGCCAGCAGGGGGGACACCTTCTACGAGCAGTACTTC
TRBJ1-2	NA	TRBV15	NA	CATSRVRNGYTF	TGTGCCACCAGCAGAGTGAGGAATGGCTACACCTTC
TRBJ1-2	NA	TRBV5-8	NA	CASSLEGQGYGYTF	TGTGCCAGCAGCTTGGAGGGCCAGGGCTATGGCTACACCTTC
TRBJ1-2	NA	TRBV6-1	NA	CASSPPGHFPGYTF	TGTGCCAGCAGTCCCCCGGGACACTTCCCTGGCTACACCTTC
TRBJ2-5	NA	TRBV11-2	NA	CASSWGSGVGETQYF	TGTGCCAGCAGCTGGGGATCAGGGGTAGGGGAGACCCAGTACTTC
TRBJ2-1	NA	TRBV18	TRBD2	CASSIPWEGLNEQFF	TGTGCCAGCTCAATACCGTGGGAGGGCCTGAATGAGCAGTTCTTC
TRBJ1-2	NA	TRBV27	TRBD1	CASSQGQGNYGYTF	TGTGCCAGCAGTCAGGGACAGGGGAACTATGGCTACACCTTC
TRBJ2-5	NA	TRBV2	TRBD2	CASSDEAGESPYF	TGTGCCAGCAGTGACGAAGCGGGAGAGTCGCCGTACTTC
TRBJ1-5	NA	TRBV14	NA	CASSQDGITRGSSNQPQHF	TGTGCCAGCAGCCAAGATGGAATTACCAGGGGATCGTCGAATCAGCCCCAGCATTTT
TRBJ2-4	NA	TRBV7-9	NA	CASSSPADSKNIQYF	TGTGCCAGCAGCTCACCGGCGGACAGTAAAAACATTCAGTACTTC
TRBJ2-2	NA	TRBV18	NA	CASSPPTRAGELFF	TGTGCCAGCTCACCACCGACGAGGGCCGGGGAGCTGTTTTTT
TRBJ2-1	NA	TRBV5-6	NA	CASSLESWNEQFF	TGTGCCAGCAGCTTGGAGAGTTGGAATGAGCAGTTCTTC
TRBJ1-2	NA	TRBV18	TRBD1	CASSPPGTEYYGYTF	TGTGCCAGCTCACCACCCGGGACAGAATACTATGGCTACACCTTC
TRBJ1-2	NA	TRBV6-6	TRBD1	CASSYPTGEGGYTF	TGTGCCAGCAGTTACCCGACAGGGGAAGGGGGCTACACCTTC
TRBJ2-3	NA	TRBV5-1	TRBD2	CASSLARREGLTDTQYF	TGCGCCAGCAGCTTGGCCCGTCGGGAGGGCCTCACAGATACGCAGTATTTT
TRBJ1-5	NA	TRBV6-1	NA	CASSELPQKLYSNQPQHF	TGTGCCAGCAGTGAACTCCCGCAAAAACTCTATAGCAATCAGCCCCAGCATTTT
TRBJ1-1	once	TRBV6-6	TRBD1	CASSWTGGLAEAFF	TGTGCCAGCAGTTGGACAGGGGGCTTGGCTGAAGCTTTCTTT
TRBJ1-1	NA	TRBV5-4	NA	CASSTVRAGDTEAFF	TGTGCCAGCAGCACCGTCCGGGCCGGGGACACTGAAGCTTTCTTT
TRBJ2-3	NA	TRBV6-1	NA	CASSEGWQGRDTQYF	TGTGCCAGCAGTGAAGGGTGGCAGGGCAGAGATACGCAGTATTTT
TRBJ2-5	NA	TRBV7-9	NA	CSSRGLKGTQYF	TGTTCCTCACGAGGGCTCAAGGGGACCCAGTACTTC
TRBJ1-1	NA	TRBV9	NA	CASSSQGNTEAFF	TGTGCCAGCAGTTCACAGGGGAACACTGAAGCTTTCTTT
TRBJ1-5	NA	TRBV27	NA	CASSPISGLDQPQHF	TGTGCCAGCAGCCCAATCTCAGGGTTGGATCAGCCCCAGCATTTT
TRBJ2-7	NA	TRBV28	TRBD2	CASWGLAGFDEQYF	TGTGCCTCGTGGGGACTAGCGGGATTCGACGAGCAGTACTTC
TRBJ1-1	NA	TRBV7-9	NA	CASSLAAGIGEAFF	TGTGCCAGCAGCTTAGCTGCGGGTATTGGAGAAGCTTTCTTT
TRBJ2-3	NA	TRBV15	NA	CATSRGPSDTQYF	TGTGCCACCAGCAGGGGGCCCAGCGATACGCAGTATTTT
TRBJ2-3	NA	TRBV7-9	TRBD2	CSSGRDSDTQYF	TGTTCCAGTGGGAGGGATTCAGATACGCAGTATTTT
TRBJ2-1	once	TRBV7-9	NA	CAISGTYNEQFF	TGTGCCATTAGCGGAACCTACAATGAGCAGTTCTTC
TRBJ1-2	NA	TRBV6-5	TRBD1	CASSPGTGFYTF	TGTGCCAGCAGTCCAGGGACAGGCTTCTACACCTTC
TRBJ1-3	NA	TRBV18	TRBD1	CASSPGTVGNTIYF	TGTGCCAGCTCTCCAGGGACAGTCGGAAACACCATATATTTT
TRBJ2-1	NA	TRBV6-4	TRBD2	CASIPTSAPSNNEQFF	TGTGCCAGCATTCCCACTAGCGCTCCGTCCAACAATGAGCAGTTCTTC
TRBJ1-1	NA	TRBV29-1	NA	CSAETGVNTEAFF	TGCAGCGCAGAGACGGGGGTGAACACTGAAGCTTTCTTT
TRBJ2-1	NA	TRBV19	TRBD2	CASSIGSGGEQFF	TGTGCCAGTAGTATCGGATCGGGGGGTGAGCAGTTCTTC